This paragraph reports one T cell receptor (beta chain). The sample belongs to a study of blood T cell repertoires in COVID-19. Germline V lookup: CDR1 SQVTM, CDR2 ANQGSEA. Trimming stripped 7 bases from V and 1 base from J, with 16 bases between. CDR3 size: 14 residues. The table came from immunoSEQ multiplex PCR; TCRdb's copy has only in-frame clones and leaves some out. The table includes some 150,000 clones, more than 80% detected once. The genes are TRBV29-1 and TRBJ1-1, with no clear D. Input material: peripheral blood. The source is a human donor in a cohort sampled during active COVID-19. The CDR3 bases are TGCAGCGCCTCGACAAGGCTTTCGAACACTGAAGCTTTCTTT. Translation: CSASTRLSNTEAFF.